This record looks at one TCR beta chain sequence and its context. Its specific antigen is unknown. It has no much larger one-base neighbor in the sample; base qualities were not kept. This sample was taken from a study of blood T cell repertoires in COVID-19 (dated by TCRdb to the early 2020s). Looking at the study overall: Samples covering the acute and convalescent phases of COVID-19 were provided by collaborators in the United States, Italy and Spain. The prospective study material was composed of cDNA or gDNA derived from T cells, B-cell-depleted T cells, or PBMCs. The dataset comprised deeply sampled blood TCRbeta repertoires from subjects exposed to, actively infected with, or recovered from COVID-19. The repertoires were released in a freely available public database meant as a resource for research on the immune response to SARS-CoV-2. Samples came from the ongoing ImmuneRACE study (first 160 participants) plus 1,254 subjects from 6 global collaborators. A de-identified subject ID, COVID-19 status, age in years and sex were almost always included in the sample metadata. Where available, HLA class I and class II types were taken from metadata supplied by the sample provider and were not determined by assay-based typing.

Per the germline V gene, MDHEN is the CDR1 and SYDVKM is the CDR2. Spanning cysteine to phenylalanine, the CDR3 consists of 15 amino acids. Only CDR3 DNA remains: 45 bases, in frame from the first base. Trimming takes 2 bases from V and 0 bases from J, and the germline ends sit 9 bases apart. The immunoSEQ Assay, a bias-controlled multiplex PCR, was used to amplify TCRbeta CDR3 regions from genomic DNA. In the source study's methods: The number of nucleated cells in each sample was estimated from the amplification of reference gene primers within the assay. To quantify the absolute abundance of each unique TCRbeta CDR3 rearrangement, sequence reads were collapsed and filtered. For each sample, productive Simpson clonality was calculated by taking the square root of Simpson's diversity index across productive rearrangements. Held by TCRdb, this immuneACCESS table contains in-frame sequences only and omits some clones. Under half of the omission traces to an unresolved V gene where checked; the cause of the rest is unknown. D and trimming were read from the DNA, whereas the V and J calls and clone size are those reported in that table. In all, the sample holds 250,000 to 300,000 clones, and about nine tenths of those were seen once. Clones ranked in the top ten supply 10% to 12% of the sample.

Broad study findings and their caveats: The quantity of clinical and demographic metadata differed by source and by participant and was supplied without curation.

In Seattle, one collaborating source enrolled patients while the infection was active and tracked those patients longitudinally over the course of disease. Collaborating institutions collected whole blood in K2EDTA tubes following their own protocols. For TCRbeta analysis, collaborator samples were shipped as frozen whole blood, as isolated PBMCs, or as DNA extracted from either sample type. The sequencing input was peripheral blood. Recombination linked TRBV28 to TRBJ2-3; a confident D gene designation cannot be given. The sequence came from a woman aged 30 to 39 with COVID-19, enrolled during active disease. The CDR3 here reads CASSLGALSTDTQYF. The nucleotide sequence is given as TGTGCCAGCAGTTTAGGAGCGCTCAGCACAGATACGCAGTATTTT.